Below, one T cell receptor (beta chain) is given with its context. TCRdb keeps only in-frame clones here, not all; method: immunoSEQ multiplex PCR. The table has around 100,000 clones, more than 65% seen once. The source of the sample is a study of blood T cell repertoires in COVID-19. Sequenced: peripheral blood. The sequence was obtained from a man aged 65 to 85 with active or convalescent COVID-19.

CDR3 sequence (DNA): TGTGCCAGCAGCCAAGGTCTCACTAGCGGGAGTGACGGAGAGCAGTTCTTC. Translating gives CASSQGLTSGSDGEQFF. The chain joins TRBV4-2 to TRBJ2-1, with 11 bases aligning to TRBD2. Germline assignment: CDR1 LGHNA and CDR2 YNFKEQ. V was clipped by 1 base and J by 10 bases; unmatched bases: 12. The length of the CDR3 is 17 residues.